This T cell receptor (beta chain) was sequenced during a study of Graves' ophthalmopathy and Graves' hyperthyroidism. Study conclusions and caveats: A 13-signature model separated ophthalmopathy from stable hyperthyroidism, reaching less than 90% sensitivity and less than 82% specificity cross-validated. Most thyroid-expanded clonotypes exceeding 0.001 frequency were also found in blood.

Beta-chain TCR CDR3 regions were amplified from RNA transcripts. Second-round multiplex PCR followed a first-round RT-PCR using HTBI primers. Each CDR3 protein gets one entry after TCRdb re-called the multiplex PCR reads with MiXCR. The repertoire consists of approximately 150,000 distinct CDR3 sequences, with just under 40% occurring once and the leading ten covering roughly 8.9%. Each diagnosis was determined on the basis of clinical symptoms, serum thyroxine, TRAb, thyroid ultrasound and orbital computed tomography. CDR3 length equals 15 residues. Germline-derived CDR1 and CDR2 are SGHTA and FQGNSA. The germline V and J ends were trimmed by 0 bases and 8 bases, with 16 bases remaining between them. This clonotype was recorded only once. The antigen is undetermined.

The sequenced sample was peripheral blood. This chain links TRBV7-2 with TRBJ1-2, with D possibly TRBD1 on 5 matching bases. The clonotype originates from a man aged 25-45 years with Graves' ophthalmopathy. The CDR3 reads CASSLAQGQVGGYTF. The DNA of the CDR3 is TGTGCCAGCAGCTTAGCGCAGGGCCAGGTTGGAGGCTACACCTTC.